This T cell receptor beta chain originates from a study of regulatory T cells in long-lasting Graves disease (dated by TCRdb to the early 2020s). For context, the study as a whole: Antithyroid drugs had been taken for less than 3 months by newly diagnosed Graves' disease patients. A total of around 35 samples underwent TCR sequencing: around 13 from persistent and around 20 from newly diagnosed Graves' disease patients. The study took place in China and was registered as a clinical trial. Patients with persistent Graves' disease were compared with patients with newly diagnosed Graves' disease using TCR sequencing and RNA sequencing of peripheral blood. What the work shows at the level of the full study, not this receptor alone: Sequencing and analysis were restricted to the TCR beta chain. TRBV28, TRBJ1-2 and TRBJ2-5 were preferentially used in persistent disease, while TRBV20-1 and TRBJ2-1 were favored in newly diagnosed disease. Patients with persistent disease shared more public clonotypes (around 2,500) than newly diagnosed patients did (966). The small sample size was acknowledged by the authors as a limitation that may reduce accuracy. Compared with newly diagnosed patients, patients with persistent Graves' disease had lower TCR Shannon entropy and fewer highly expanded clones, which suggests clonal expansion. The study examined only peripheral blood because the primary lesion, thyroid tissue, could not be accessed.

Library prep was done by multiplex PCR. Sequencing was performed on an Illumina HiSeq 4000. TCR beta libraries were built with iRepertoire HTBI primers and Arm-PCR amplification of CDR3 regions. Before sequencing, the PCR products underwent gel purification. In the original analysis: Gene usage analysis of CDR3 amino acid clonotypes relied on the 60 or so TRBV and 15 or so TRBJ segments identified across samples. COPE and FqMerger were used to merge the filtered high-quality paired reads into contigs. BLAST was used to align contigs to IMGT TRBV, TRBD and TRBJ reference genes, and CDR3 was defined according to IMGT. Any clonotype with a frequency above 0.1% was counted as a highly expanded clone. Repertoire diversity was measured by Shannon entropy, and V-J evenness by the Gini coefficient. A clonotype found in more than one individual was treated as public. TCRdb reprocessing: public reads trimmed at Q25 with fastp, clones called with MiXCR, in-frame beta chains kept. Each entry is one CDR3 protein sequence, shown with its most common DNA and genes. TCRdb, rather than the study authors, made the V and J calls. The sample table shows 450,000 to 600,000 distinct CDR3 sequences, and 15% to 20% are seen once. The top ten hold 9% to 15% of the sample.

The intended sense of this specimen's time point label: newly diagnosed GD, antithyroid drugs for less than 3 months. RNA was extracted from PBMCs in TRIzol for both TCR sequencing and RNA sequencing. The diagnosis of Graves' disease was made according to American Thyroid Association guidelines. Patients for the study were recruited at an endocrinology department in Xi'an, China. From each patient, about 8.9 milliliters of peripheral blood was collected into an EDTA anticoagulant tube. Ficoll Paque Plus density gradient separation was used to isolate PBMCs, and no further T cell sorting was done. An Agilent 2100 Bioanalyzer and agarose gel were used to assess RNA quality, and a NanoDrop 2000 was used to measure RNA concentration. About this clonotype: Its cognate antigen has yet to be identified. Nothing much larger sits one base from this clone, and base qualities are not available.

Trimming removed 8 bases from V and 8 bases from J, leaving 20 bases between the germline ends. The germline V gene (reference sequence) supplies CDR1 LNHNV and CDR2 YYDKDF. From its cysteine to its phenylalanine, the CDR3 spans 14 amino acids. Solely the CDR3 DNA is kept, with 42 bases framed from the first base. The same specimen was also included in a second study, on T cells in Graves' hyperthyroidism and ophthalmopathy. In that second paper, the authors write: Stable Graves' hyperthyroidism was defined as the absence of progression to ophthalmopathy over 18 months of follow-up. Hyperthyroidism patients were newly diagnosed, had a disease duration of under 2 months, and were aged 18 to 65 years. Any patient with an uncontrolled infection, another autoimmune disease, pregnancy or lactation was excluded. Clinical symptoms, serum thyroxine and TRAb, thyroid ultrasound, and orbital computed tomography formed the basis for the diagnoses. The TCR CDR3 was subjected to a first round of RT-PCR using the HTBI primer set and the Qiagen OneStep RT-PCR kit. Most expanded thyroid clonotypes (frequency above 0.001) were also detected in blood, suggesting blood repertoires may reflect thyroid immune responses. Ophthalmopathy was separated from stable hyperthyroidism by a 13 V-J signature model, with approximately 89% sensitivity and approximately 81% specificity obtained in cross-validation and 80%/75% obtained in testing. In validation, the model predicted progression to ophthalmopathy with approximately 71% sensitivity and about 72% specificity, a median of 6.5 months before onset. TCR V-J signatures able to tell the groups apart were searched for in a discovery cohort of 95 or so patients, of whom more than 40 had Graves' ophthalmopathy and around 56 had stable Graves' hyperthyroidism. Prospective prediction of ophthalmopathy was tested in an independent validation cohort of 18 hyperthyroidism patients and around 16 patients who later progressed to ophthalmopathy. The approximately 97 discovery patients were randomly divided into training and test sets at a 7:3 ratio. In roughly six Graves' hyperthyroidism patients, the study also compared T-cell repertoires from thyroid tissue with T-cell repertoires from blood. Once sampling was done, hyperthyroidism patients were given methimazole at a starting dose of 30 mg daily, whereas ophthalmopathy patients were given high-dose intravenous methylprednisolone. Libraries were constructed in a second round of multiplex PCR, after which size selection and purification were carried out. Libraries were sequenced paired-end with 100 bp reads on an Illumina HiSeq2000. Raw data were processed with SOAPnuke, discarding reads with adapters, uncalled bases, mean Phred below 15, or no exact constant-primer or identifier match. COPE v1.2.5 was used to merge high-quality paired reads, and clonotypes were defined as unique nucleotide sequences. MiTCR v1.1 was used to align clonotypes to the IMGT TRBV, TRBD and TRBJ reference segments. The analysis was restricted to V-J combinations with a frequency above 0.0001, which together covered 99.2% of the repertoires. The TCS score was defined as the ratio of F50 (clonal expansion) to E x V (chaos), calculated using BLOSUM62-based TCRdist between CDR3 peptides within each V-J. Welch's t-statistics and random forest reduced 450 to 600 V-J features to about 12, which were used in a naive Bayes classifier (R e1071). No statistical method was used to fix the sample size in advance, and group allocation was not hidden from the investigators. The paper describes TCR Vbeta CDR3 sequencing of roughly 130 peripheral blood samples, made up of 40 to 45 ophthalmopathy patients, 70 to 80 hyperthyroidism patients and 17 progressor patients.

This TCR derives from a man in his forties with Graves disease. Donor details come from another sample of the same person, matched by shared clones. Material: peripheral blood mononuclear cells (PBMCs), obtained at new diagnosis, from a patient treated with antithyroid drugs. The receptor chain draws on TRBV15 and TRBJ2-3; TRBD2 might be the D gene, on 6 matching bases. In nucleotide form, the sequence is TGTGCCACCCGGGAGTCGGGACTGGCCATTACGCAGTATTTT. Translated, it reads CATRESGLAITQYF.